This T cell receptor (beta chain) comes out of a study of blood T cells in healthy people across ages. PCR was performed a second time for about 6 to 12 cycles using a sample-barcoded 5' primer and a J-beta primer mix. Each CDR3 protein is one row after TCRdb ran MiXCR on the 5' RACE reads. The sample shows 1.5 million to 2 million distinct CDR3 sequences, around 50% of them seen only once. The CDR3 is 17 residues long. Germline lookup yields CDR1 SGHAT and CDR2 FQNNGV. The rearrangement links TRBV11-2 to TRBJ2-1; D is unclear. The assigned J gene may be wrong: the sequence end matches TRBJ2-7 better. The sequence came from a woman in her thirties or forties in good health. The sequencing sample was made of blood. DNA for the CDR3: TGTGCCAGCAGCGTCGTCCAAGGGTCTTTAACCTACAATGAGCAGTACTTC. Translated, it gives CASSVVQGSLTYNEQYF.